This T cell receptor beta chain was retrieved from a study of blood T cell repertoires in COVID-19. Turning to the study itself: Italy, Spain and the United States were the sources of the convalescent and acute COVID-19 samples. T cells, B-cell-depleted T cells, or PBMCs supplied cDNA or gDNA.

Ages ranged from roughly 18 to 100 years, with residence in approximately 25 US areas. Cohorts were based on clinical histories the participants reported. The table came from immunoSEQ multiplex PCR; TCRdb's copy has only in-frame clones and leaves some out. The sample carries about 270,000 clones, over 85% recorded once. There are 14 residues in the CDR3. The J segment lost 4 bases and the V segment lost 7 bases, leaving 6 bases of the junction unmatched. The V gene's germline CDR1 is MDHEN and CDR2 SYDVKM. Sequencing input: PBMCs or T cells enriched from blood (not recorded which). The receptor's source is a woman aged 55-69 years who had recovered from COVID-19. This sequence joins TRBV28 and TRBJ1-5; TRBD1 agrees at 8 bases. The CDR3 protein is CASTTGATNQPQHF. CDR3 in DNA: TGTGCCAGCACGACAGGGGCTACTAATCAGCCCCAGCATTTT.